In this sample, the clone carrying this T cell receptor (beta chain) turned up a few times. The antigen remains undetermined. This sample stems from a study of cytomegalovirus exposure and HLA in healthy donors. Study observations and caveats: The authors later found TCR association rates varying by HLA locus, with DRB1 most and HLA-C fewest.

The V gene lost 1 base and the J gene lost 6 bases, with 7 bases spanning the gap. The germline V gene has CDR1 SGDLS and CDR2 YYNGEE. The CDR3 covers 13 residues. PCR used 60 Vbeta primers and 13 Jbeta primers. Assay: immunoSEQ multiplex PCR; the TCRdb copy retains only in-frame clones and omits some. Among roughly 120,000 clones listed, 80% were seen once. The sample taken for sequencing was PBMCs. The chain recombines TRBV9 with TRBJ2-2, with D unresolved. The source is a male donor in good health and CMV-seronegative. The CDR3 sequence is CASSVNSPGELFF. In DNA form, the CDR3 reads TGTGCCAGCAGCGTAAATAGCCCCGGGGAGCTGTTTTTT.